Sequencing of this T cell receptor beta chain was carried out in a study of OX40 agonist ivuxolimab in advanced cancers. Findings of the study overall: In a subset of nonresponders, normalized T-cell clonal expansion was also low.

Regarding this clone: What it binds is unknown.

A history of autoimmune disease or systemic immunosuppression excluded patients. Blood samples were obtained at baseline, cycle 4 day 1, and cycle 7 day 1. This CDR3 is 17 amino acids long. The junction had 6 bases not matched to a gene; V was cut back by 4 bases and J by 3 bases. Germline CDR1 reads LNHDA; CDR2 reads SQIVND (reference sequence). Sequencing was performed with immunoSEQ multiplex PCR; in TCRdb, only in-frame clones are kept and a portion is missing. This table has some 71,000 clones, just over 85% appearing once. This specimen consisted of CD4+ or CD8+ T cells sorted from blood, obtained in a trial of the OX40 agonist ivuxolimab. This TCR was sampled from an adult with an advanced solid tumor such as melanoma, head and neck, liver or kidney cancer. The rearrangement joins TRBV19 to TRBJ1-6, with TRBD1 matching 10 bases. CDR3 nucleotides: TGTGCCAGTAGTACCCGGGACAGGGGTATCTATAATTCACCCCTCCACTTT. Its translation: CASSTRDRGIYNSPLHF.